This TCR beta chain comes out of a study of blood T cell repertoires in COVID-19. Turning to the study itself: PBMCs, B-cell-depleted T cells, or T cells were the source of the cDNA or gDNA that made up the material.

V gave up 2 bases and J gave up 14 bases, with 17 bases separating them. This CDR3 is 13 amino acids long. Repertoires were generated with immunoSEQ multiplex PCR, while TCRdb's copy carries only in-frame clones and drops some. Among 51,000 or so clones listed, over 75% were seen once. The TCR originated in a man in his 70s with active COVID-19. V is TRBV12-3 or TRBV12-4 and J is TRBJ2-3, with D unresolved. Sequenced sample: peripheral blood. CDR3: CASSLSVAPTWYF. Written as DNA, the CDR3 is TGTGCCAGCAGTTTATCGGTAGCTCCGACTTGGTATTTT.